The next 21 T cell receptor beta chains were all read from a single sample in a study of CD8 T cells in ankylosing spondylitis. These TCRs' antigens remain unknown. Study findings and constraints: A TCR beta motif made of fewer than 10 highly homologous variants seemed typical of ankylosing spondylitis blood.

TCRdb called the 5' RACE reads again in MiXCR, with one record for every CDR3 protein. The sample has around 770,000 distinct CDR3 sequences; 15% to 20% are singletons. The sequencing sample was made of blood, either unsorted or a sorted T cell fraction (not recorded which). All receptors derive from a male donor with ankylosing spondylitis.

The V gene is TRBV27, the J gene TRBJ2-2; D gene uncertain. Germline loops: CDR1 MNHEY, CDR2 SMNVEV (reference sequence). CDR3 length equals 13 residues. Trimming took off 7 bases at V and 1 base at J, with 7 bases between the two ends. DNA for the CDR3: TGTGCCAGCAAGCCAGGGAACACCGGGGAGCTGTTTTTT. This encodes CASKPGNTGELFF.

This clonotype was counted between two and nine times. The gene calls are TRBV14 and TRBJ2-7, with D maybe TRBD2 (5 bases). Trimming left V 1 base short and J 6 bases short, with 16 bases between. Germline assignment: CDR1 SGHDN and CDR2 FVKESK. This CDR3 is built from 15 residues. CDR3 loop: CASSQVGVCRLEQYF. In DNA, the CDR3 is TGTGCCAGCAGCCAAGTGGGAGTTTGTAGACTCGAGCAGTACTTC. The whole variable domain, filled in from reference TRBV14 and TRBJ2-7, reads EAGVTQFPSHSVIEKGQTVTLRCDPISGHDNLYWYRRVMGKEIKFLLHFVKESKQDESGMPNNRFLAERTGGTYSTLKVQPAELEDSGVYFCASSQVGVCRLEQYFGPGTRLTVT.

This chain uses TRBV6-5 with TRBJ2-1, with TRBD1 matching over 7 bases. The CDR3 is 18 residues long. The germline V gene has CDR1 MNHEY and CDR2 SVGAGI. The V and J ends lost 0 bases and 1 base, in that order; junction bases with no gene match: 9. The CDR3 loop is CASSYSRPGQDSYNEQFF. As DNA, the CDR3 is TGTGCCAGCAGTTACTCGAGGCCCGGACAGGATTCCTACAATGAGCAGTTCTTC.

This clonotype showed up just a few times. The chain couples TRBV10-3 to TRBJ1-2, with TRBD1 matching 8 bases. There are 14 residues in the CDR3. Trimming cost V 2 bases and J 5 bases; bases outside gene matches: 4. Germline lookup yields CDR1 ENHRY and CDR2 SYGVKD. CDR3 bases: TGTGCCATCAGTGAGGACAGGGGTGATTATGGCTACACCTTC. Translated: CAISEDRGDYGYTF.

The CDR3 spells CASSLRLSAATSGGGRFF. The CDR3 DNA reads as TGCGCCAGCAGCCTCAGACTGTCTGCAGCGACTAGCGGAGGGGGTAGGTTCTTC. This chain uses TRBV4-3 with TRBJ2-1; 9 bases agree with TRBD2. Germline assignment: CDR1 LGHNA and CDR2 YSLEER. V lost 4 bases to trimming and J lost 15 bases; unmatched junction nucleotides: 25. The CDR3 contains 18 residues.

This chain uses TRBV2 with TRBJ1-6, with D hard to call. The CDR3 is 14 amino acids. Germline V gene sequence: CDR1 SNHLY, CDR2 FYNNEI. The ends were cut back, 4 bases at V and 0 bases at J, with 4 bases in the middle. The CDR3 sequence is CASSGDSYNSPLHF. The CDR3 DNA reads as TGTGCCAGCAGTGGCGACTCCTATAATTCACCCCTCCACTTT.

This sequence joins TRBV10-3 and TRBJ1-2; 8 bases line up with TRBD1. This CDR3 region has 18 residues. V lost 3 bases, J lost 3 bases, and 15 bases stayed unmatched. CDR1 is ENHRY and CDR2 is SYGVKD in the germline V gene. The CDR3 is CAISDRRQGRGLYYGYTF. CDR3 nucleotides: TGTGCCATCAGTGACCGCCGACAGGGGAGGGGACTGTACTATGGCTACACCTTC.

The chain employs TRBV2 and TRBJ2-1; D might be TRBD2 (6 bases). Germline assignment: CDR1 SNHLY and CDR2 FYNNEI. The CDR3 extends over 17 amino acids. V gave up 1 base and J gave up 4 bases, with 17 bases separating them. The CDR3 here is CASSEEGGGSRYNEQFF. In DNA, the CDR3 is TGTGCCAGCAGTGAAGAGGGTGGGGGGTCCCGGTACAATGAGCAGTTCTTC.

The genes are TRBV7-2 and TRBJ2-7, with 7 bases matching TRBD2. Germline-derived CDR1 and CDR2 are SGHTA and FQGNSA. Trimming cost V 2 bases and J 2 bases; bases outside gene matches: 3. The CDR3 is 14 amino acids. The CDR3 protein is CASSLIGGTYEQYF. The CDR3 bases are TGTGCCAGCAGCTTAATCGGGGGGACCTACGAGCAGTACTTC.

This clonotype was recorded at least ten times. V is TRBV15 and J is TRBJ1-1, with a weak D call TRBD1 (6 bases). V was cut by 0 bases and J by 8 bases, with 10 bases left in between. Germline V lookup: CDR1 LNHNV, CDR2 YYDKDF (reference sequence). The CDR3 totals 13 residues. The CDR3 sequence: CATSRDTGTEAFF. The CDR3 nucleotides are TGTGCCACCAGCAGAGATACCGGGACAGAAGCTTTCTTT. The entire variable domain, with the rest obtained from reference TRBV15 and TRBJ1-1, is as follows: DAMVIQNPRYQVTQFGKPVTLSCSQTLNHNVMYWYQQKSSQAPKLLFHYYDKDFNNEADTPDNFQSRRPNTSFCFLDIRSPGLGDTAMYLCATSRDTGTEAFFGQGTRLTVV.

This clonotype showed up just a few times. The V call is TRBV20-1, the J call TRBJ2-1, with D perhaps matching TRBD1 (5 bases). Per the germline V gene, CDR1 is DFQATT and CDR2 is SNEGSKA (reference sequence). V gave up 2 bases and J gave up 6 bases, with 11 bases separating them. There are 13 residues in the CDR3. The DNA of the CDR3 is TGCAGTGCTAGAAGACAGCAGCCCAATGAGCAGTTCTTC. Its translation is CSARRQQPNEQFF.

V and J are TRBV7-8 and TRBJ2-7; 11 bases line up with TRBD2. J was trimmed by 5 bases and V by 2 bases; bases with no gene match: 5. The CDR3 extends over 15 amino acids. Germline V CDR1 and CDR2: SGHVS, FQNEAQ. The CDR3 DNA follows: TGTGCCAGCAGCTTACAACTAGCGGGAGTTCACGAGCAGTACTTC. Translating gives CASSLQLAGVHEQYF.

This clonotype was picked up a small number of times. The chain is built from TRBV7-2 and TRBJ1-5, with D possibly TRBD1 on 5 matching bases. V was shortened by 1 base and J by 7 bases, with 14 bases between the two germline ends. The CDR3 is 15 amino acids. CDR1 and CDR2 (germline): SGHTA, FQGNSA. CDR3 in amino acids: CASSLDPHGDQPQHF. In DNA, the CDR3 is TGTGCCAGCAGCTTAGACCCTCACGGGGACCAGCCCCAGCATTTT. Full variable domain (outside the CDR3, taken from reference TRBV7-2 and TRBJ1-5): GAGVSQSPSNKVTEKGKDVELRCDPISGHTALYWYRQSLGQGLEFLIYFQGNSAPDKSGLPSDRFSAERTGGSVSTLTIQRTQQEDSAVYLCASSLDPHGDQPQHFGDGTRLSIL.

This clonotype was counted between two and nine times. The gene calls are TRBV13 and TRBJ2-3; TRBD2 agrees at 9 bases. The germline gives CDR1 PRHDT, CDR2 FYEKMQ (reference sequence). The CDR3 is 16 residues long. V gave up 8 bases and J gave up 3 bases; unmatched junction bases: 12. The CDR3 bases are TGTGCCAGCGGCTCCCTGGGGACTAGCAAGACAGATACGCAGTATTTT. Its translation: CASGSLGTSKTDTQYF.

This clonotype appeared many times. CDR3 region: CASSPGLAYNEQFF. The CDR3 DNA sequence: TGTGCCAGCAGCCCTGGGCTTGCCTACAATGAGCAGTTCTTC. This chain uses TRBV18 with TRBJ2-1; D is unclear. The CDR3 runs 14 residues. The germline gives CDR1 KGHSH, CDR2 LQKENI. The V end was cut by 8 bases, the J end by 2 bases, with 13 bases between.

The chain joins TRBV3-1 to TRBJ2-3, with 10 bases matching TRBD2. The CDR3 loop spans 19 amino acids. V was pared by 8 bases and J by 0 bases, with 17 bases of the junction left unmatched. The V gene's germline CDR1 is LGHDT and CDR2 YNNKEL (reference sequence). Here the CDR3 DNA reads TGTGCCAGCCAGGGACGAGGAGCGGGGGGGCGGAAAAGCACAGATACGCAGTATTTT. It translates to CASQGRGAGGRKSTDTQYF.

This chain connects TRBV28 to TRBJ1-2; the D gene is possibly TRBD1 (5 bases). This CDR3 spans 14 amino acids. CDR1 and CDR2 (germline): MDHEN, SYDVKM. V was shortened by 5 bases and J by 3 bases, with 13 bases between the two germline ends. The CDR3: CASSTGGKDYGYTF. DNA for the CDR3: TGTGCCAGCAGTACTGGGGGGAAGGACTATGGCTACACCTTC.

The chain joins TRBV2 to TRBJ2-3; TRBD2 agrees at 13 bases. In germline, CDR1 is SNHLY, CDR2 FYNNEI. The V segment lost 8 bases and the J segment 1 base; nucleotides outside the gene matches: 6. The CDR3 is 16 amino acids. CDR3 DNA sequence: TGTGCCAGCTTACTAGCGGGGGGGCTGGGCACAGATACGCAGTATTTT. Translating it yields CASLLAGGLGTDTQYF.

The chain has TRBV12-3 or TRBV12-4 and TRBJ2-7; TRBD2 might be the D (6 bases). The V gene lost 8 bases and the J gene lost 0 bases, with 11 bases spanning the gap. This CDR3 contains 13 residues. CDR3 bases: TGTGCCAGCGCTGGGGACTTCTCCTACGAGCAGTACTTC. It specifies CASAGDFSYEQYF.

This clonotype appeared a few times. The chain uses TRBV19 and TRBJ1-5; D remains unclear. The germline V and J ends were trimmed by 5 bases and 3 bases, with 11 bases remaining between them. Germline V CDR1 and CDR2: LNHDA, SQIVND (reference sequence). This CDR3 spans 14 amino acids. CDR3 region: CASSERHANQPQHF. The CDR3 DNA reads as TGTGCCAGTAGTGAGCGGCACGCCAATCAGCCCCAGCATTTT.

The chain couples TRBV7-8 to TRBJ1-6; TRBD1 agrees at 7 bases. Germline values: CDR1 SGHVS, CDR2 FQNEAQ. The CDR3 consists of 15 residues. The junction had 10 bases not matched to a gene; V was cut back by 7 bases and J by 7 bases. CDR3 residues: CASTQRQGANSPLHF. CDR3 coding DNA: TGTGCCAGCACCCAGAGACAGGGCGCGAATTCACCCCTCCACTTT.